These 28 T cell receptor beta chains originate from one sample sequenced in a study of human T cells and chemical hapten exposure. TCRdb called the RACE reads again in MiXCR, with one record for every CDR3 protein. The sample holds about 82,000 distinct CDR3 sequences; around 13% are singletons and the top ten take 5.7%. Time point here: patch test 3, about 24 weeks after DPC sensitization. As for treatment: therapeutic diphenylcyclopropenone sensitization with weekly scalp DPC. The material sequenced was whole blood, taken in connection with sensitization to the hapten diphenylcyclopropenone (DPC). These receptors all come from a woman between 45 and 60 years old with alopecia areata. Some clones in this sample may be carry-over from other donors' samples.

This clonotype turned up a few times. The chain combines TRBV6-1 with TRBJ2-7; D could derive from TRBD1 or TRBD2 (5 bases each). V was clipped by 4 bases and J by 6 bases, with 13 bases between them. Germline CDR1 and CDR2: MNHNS and SASEGT. The CDR3 is 13 amino acids. CDR3 bases: TGTGCCAGCAGTGGGGGACGGTCTGCCGAGCAGTACTTC. Translated, it gives CASSGGRSAEQYF.

The V and J genes are TRBV5-1 and TRBJ1-6, with D perhaps matching TRBD1 (5 bases). With 0 bases removed from V and 7 bases from J, the gap between germline ends came to 11 bases. The CDR3 is 15 amino acids. Germline loops: CDR1 SGHRS, CDR2 YFSETQ. CDR3 DNA sequence: TGCGCCAGCAGCTTGGACAGGAATGGGAATTCACCCCTCCACTTT. Translation gives CASSLDRNGNSPLHF.

This rearrangement joins TRBV20-1 to TRBJ1-1, with D uncertain. This CDR3 is 13 amino acids long. Trimming removed 6 bases from V and 3 bases from J, with 14 bases in between. Germline V gene lookup returns CDR1 DFQATT and CDR2 SNEGSKA (reference sequence). The CDR3 region has the DNA TGCAGTGCAGCCGATCCAGGAGACACTGAAGCTTTCTTT. It encodes CSAADPGDTEAFF.

This clonotype has at least ten counts. The chain combines TRBV12-3 or TRBV12-4 with TRBJ1-2; possibly TRBD1 for D (5 bases). Trimming pared 6 bases from V and 0 bases from J, leaving 23 bases between. The CDR3 is made up of 18 amino acids. CDR3 sequence (DNA): TGTGCCAGCAGCCCGAATGGGGACCCGGTCGTTTCTAACTATGGCTACACCTTC. Amino acid sequence: CASSPNGDPVVSNYGYTF.

The chain carries TRBV6-1 and TRBJ2-3; 9 bases agree with TRBD2. The germline gives CDR1 MNHNS, CDR2 SASEGT. Germline trimming cut 8 bases from V and 1 base from J; bases unmatched to any gene: 7. The CDR3 runs to 15 residues. The CDR3 sequence is CASQKAGGGTDTQYF. CDR3 DNA: TGTGCCAGCCAAAAAGCGGGAGGAGGCACAGATACGCAGTATTTT.

The V call is TRBV20-1, the J call TRBJ2-7; D uncertain. Germline V lookup: CDR1 DFQATT, CDR2 SNEGSKA (reference sequence). The CDR3 length is 15 residues. V gave up 6 bases and J gave up 6 bases, with 24 bases separating them. The CDR3 spells CSAAGVGGVSGEQYF. DNA for the CDR3: TGCAGTGCGGCCGGCGTTGGCGGAGTCAGTGGCGAGCAGTACTTC.

This clonotype has at least ten counts. The chain combines TRBV9 with TRBJ2-7; D gene uncertain. Trimming pared 1 base from V and 2 bases from J, leaving 13 bases between. Germline CDR1 and CDR2: SGDLS and YYNGEE. CDR3 length equals 15 residues. CDR3 sequence (DNA): TGTGCCAGCAGCGTATCATCCCAAAGTCCCTACGAGCAGTACTTC. Translation gives CASSVSSQSPYEQYF.

This clonotype was counted ten times or more. The chain recombines TRBV7-9 with TRBJ1-4, with 7 nucleotides matching TRBD1. The V gene's germline CDR1 is SEHNR and CDR2 FQNEAQ (reference sequence). This CDR3 spans 14 amino acids. V shed 5 bases, J shed 3 bases, and the junction held 3 bases outside the gene matches. The chain's CDR3 is CASSRDSPNEKLFF. The CDR3 nucleotides read TGTGCCAGCAGCAGGGACAGCCCTAATGAAAAACTGTTTTTT.

This clonotype was observed many times. The chain joins TRBV29-1 to TRBJ1-2; D is possibly TRBD1 (5 bases). The CDR3 extends over 13 amino acids. Germline V CDR1 and CDR2: SQVTM, ANQGSEA. V lost 3 bases, J lost 4 bases, and 12 bases lay in between. Here the CDR3 DNA reads TGCAGCGTTGATGCAGGGTCGGGCTATGGCTACACCTTC. This sequence encodes CSVDAGSGYGYTF.

This clonotype has more than one count but fewer than ten. The rearrangement joins TRBV6-2 or TRBV6-3 to TRBJ2-5; TRBD1 matches at 8 bases. The junction had 13 bases not matched to a gene; V was cut back by 5 bases and J by 5 bases. CDR1 is MNHEY, CDR2 SVGEGT, per germline. The CDR3 length is 16 residues. The CDR3 nucleotides read TGTGCCAGCAGTCGATATTCAGGGGGCTGGTCGGAGACCCAGTACTTC. Translation: CASSRYSGGWSETQYF.

This clonotype was recorded a few times. This sequence joins TRBV12-3 or TRBV12-4 and TRBJ1-2; D unclear. Trimming removed 7 bases from V and 4 bases from J, with 13 bases in between. The CDR3 runs to 13 residues. The CDR3 DNA reads as TGTGCCAGCACCCAGAACGCAGTCTATGGCTACACCTTC. Translation: CASTQNAVYGYTF.

This clonotype was observed a few times. The V gene is TRBV6-5, the J gene TRBJ1-5; TRBD1 matches 7 bases. Per the germline V gene, CDR1 is MNHEY and CDR2 is SVGAGI. V shed 2 bases, J shed 9 bases, and the junction held 1 base outside the gene matches. This CDR3 is built from 12 residues. The DNA for the CDR3 is TGTGCCAGCAGTTACAGACAGGGGCCCCAGCATTTT. It codes for CASSYRQGPQHF.

The chain uses TRBV15 and TRBJ2-7; the D is unclear. In germline, CDR1 is LNHNV, CDR2 YYDKDF (reference sequence). CDR3 length equals 14 residues. With 5 bases removed from V and 1 base from J, the gap between germline ends came to 12 bases. This chain's CDR3 is CATSLDPSSYEQYF. The CDR3 DNA reads TGTGCCACCAGCCTCGACCCCAGTTCCTACGAGCAGTACTTC.

The chain links TRBV20-1 to TRBJ2-7, with 8 bases lining up with TRBD1. The V segment lost 6 bases and the J segment 4 bases; nucleotides outside the gene matches: 14. This CDR3 region has 15 residues. The germline V gene has CDR1 DFQATT and CDR2 SNEGSKA (reference sequence). Here the CDR3 DNA reads TGCAGTGCCCCCCACCCGACAGGGGCGATTTACGAGCAGTACTTC. Translated: CSAPHPTGAIYEQYF.

The chain joins TRBV4-1 to TRBJ2-3; D remains ambiguous. There are 16 residues in the CDR3. V was clipped by 4 bases and J by 4 bases, with 18 bases between them. CDR1 and CDR2 (germline): MGHRA, YSYEKL. CDR3 loop: CASSPGRSDRSDTQYF. CDR3 bases: TGCGCCAGCAGCCCCGGACGATCTGACCGGTCAGATACGCAGTATTTT.

Ten or more counts support this clonotype. The genes are TRBV5-1 and TRBJ2-7, with a weak D call TRBD2 (6 bases). The germline gives CDR1 SGHRS, CDR2 YFSETQ. The ends were cut back, 5 bases at V and 0 bases at J, with 15 bases in the middle. The CDR3 spans 15 residues. CDR3 in DNA: TGCGCCAGCAGGCAGGGAGGAACGGACTCCTACGAGCAGTACTTC. Its translation: CASRQGGTDSYEQYF.

The table lists this clonotype with a few counts. CDR3 sequence (DNA): TGCAGCGTTGAGAGCAGGGGCGTCTATGGCTACACCTTC. The encoded protein is CSVESRGVYGYTF. The chain employs TRBV29-1 and TRBJ1-2; maybe TRBD1 (6 bases). Trimming left V 3 bases short and J 4 bases short, with 12 bases between. In germline, CDR1 is SQVTM, CDR2 ANQGSEA. This CDR3 region has 13 residues.

The CDR3 coding sequence is TGCAGTGCTAGGACAGGGGCCTACGAGCAGTACTTC. This encodes CSARTGAYEQYF. V gene TRBV20-1 combines with J gene TRBJ2-7; 8 bases line up with TRBD1. With 3 bases clipped from V and 2 bases from J, the junction kept 0 bases outside the gene matches. Germline assignment: CDR1 DFQATT and CDR2 SNEGSKA (reference sequence). This CDR3 is built from 12 residues.

The rearrangement joins TRBV28 to TRBJ1-4, with a possible D match to TRBD1 (5 bases). Per the germline V gene, CDR1 is MDHEN and CDR2 is SYDVKM. This CDR3 has 16 amino acids. Trimming left V 2 bases short and J 0 bases short, with 10 bases between. This CDR3 reads CASSLGGAPTNEKLFF. The CDR3 coding sequence is TGTGCCAGCAGTTTAGGGGGTGCCCCAACTAATGAAAAACTGTTTTTT.

This clonotype was found many times. The V gene is TRBV6-1, the J gene TRBJ1-5; no clear D. Germline V lookup: CDR1 MNHNS, CDR2 SASEGT. The CDR3 contains 13 residues. The V and J ends lost 6 bases and 0 bases respectively, with 6 bases between them. The DNA for the CDR3 is TGTGCCAGCAGCATCAATAGCAATCAGCCCCAGCATTTT. It is translated as CASSINSNQPQHF.

This clonotype came up a few times. The V and J genes are TRBV6-5 and TRBJ1-1; D is unclear. V was shortened by 5 bases and J by 1 base, with 11 bases between the two germline ends. The CDR3 consists of 14 residues. CDR1 MNHEY and CDR2 SVGAGI come from the germline V gene. DNA for the CDR3: TGTGCCAGCAGTCCACAGCGCTGGAACACTGAAGCTTTCTTT. It encodes CASSPQRWNTEAFF.

The chain joins TRBV2 to TRBJ1-5, with D tentatively TRBD1 (6 bases). Germline assignment: CDR1 SNHLY and CDR2 FYNNEI. V lost 4 bases, J lost 1 base, and 17 bases lay in between. This CDR3 has 17 amino acids. CDR3 DNA sequence: TGTGCCAGCAGTGCTCCCGCGACAGGCCCAAGCAATCAGCCCCAGCATTTT. Translated, it gives CASSAPATGPSNQPQHF. Combining the CDR3 with reference TRBV2 and TRBJ1-5 gives the whole variable domain EPEVTQTPSHQVTQMGQEVILRCVPISNHLYFYWYRQILGQKVEFLVSFYNNEISEKSEIFDDQFSVERPDGSNFTLKIRSTKLEDSAMYFCASSAPATGPSNQPQHFGDGTRLSIL.

This chain uses TRBV18 with TRBJ2-2; TRBD2 is a possible D gene (5 bases). Trimming left V 5 bases short and J 7 bases short, with 14 bases between. CDR1 KGHSH and CDR2 LQKENI come from the germline V gene. The length of the CDR3 is 14 residues. CDR3 in amino acids: CASSTGLGGGELFF. The CDR3 nucleotides are TGTGCCAGCTCAACCGGGCTAGGAGGCGGGGAGCTGTTTTTT.

The chain recombines TRBV20-1 with TRBJ1-2; D is unresolved. Trimming left V 3 bases short and J 5 bases short, with 13 bases between. CDR3 size: 13 residues. Germline V gene lookup returns CDR1 DFQATT and CDR2 SNEGSKA (reference sequence). CDR3 sequence (DNA): TGCAGTGCTAGTCCTGCAGAAAAGTATGGCTACACCTTC. Translation: CSASPAEKYGYTF.

This clonotype was counted at least ten times. The chain is built from TRBV14 and TRBJ2-4; TRBD1 matches at 10 bases. This CDR3 contains 19 residues. After removal of 2 bases from V and 0 bases from J, the junction contained 10 bases not matched to a gene. CDR1 and CDR2 from the germline V gene are SGHDN and FVKESK. The CDR3 reads CASSQYRDRGPLAKNIQYF. The DNA of the CDR3 is TGTGCCAGCAGCCAATACCGGGACAGGGGCCCGTTAGCCAAAAACATTCAGTACTTC.

This clonotype appeared many times. The rearrangement uses TRBV18 and TRBJ2-5; D unresolved. Trimming took off 1 base at V and 2 bases at J, with 5 bases between the two ends. The germline V gene has CDR1 KGHSH and CDR2 LQKENI. This CDR3 region has 13 residues. The CDR3 bases are TGTGCCAGCTCACCACAGCTTCAAGAGACCCAGTACTTC. Protein product: CASSPQLQETQYF. Together with reference TRBV18 and TRBJ2-5, the CDR3 gives the full variable domain: NAGVMQNPRHLVRRRGQEARLRCSPMKGHSHVYWYRQLPEEGLKFMVYLQKENIIDESGMPKERFSAEFPKEGPSILRIQQVVRGDSAAYFCASSPQLQETQYFGPGTRLLVL.

This clonotype was seen ten or more times. The chain uses TRBV7-2 and TRBJ2-1; D not resolved. This CDR3 is 12 amino acids long. Trimming pared 5 bases from V and 8 bases from J, leaving 10 bases between. Germline CDR1 and CDR2: SGHTA and FQGNSA. This CDR3 is CASSPTIYEQFF. In DNA form, the CDR3 reads TGTGCCAGCAGCCCGACGATCTATGAGCAGTTCTTC.

This clonotype appeared many times. The gene calls are TRBV29-1 and TRBJ1-2; D is possibly TRBD1 (6 bases). In germline, CDR1 is SQVTM, CDR2 ANQGSEA. V lost 6 bases to trimming and J lost 6 bases, with 14 bases between them. There are 12 residues in the CDR3. CDR3 residues: CSVVQGINGYTF. The CDR3 DNA is TGCAGCGTCGTACAGGGTATAAATGGCTACACCTTC.